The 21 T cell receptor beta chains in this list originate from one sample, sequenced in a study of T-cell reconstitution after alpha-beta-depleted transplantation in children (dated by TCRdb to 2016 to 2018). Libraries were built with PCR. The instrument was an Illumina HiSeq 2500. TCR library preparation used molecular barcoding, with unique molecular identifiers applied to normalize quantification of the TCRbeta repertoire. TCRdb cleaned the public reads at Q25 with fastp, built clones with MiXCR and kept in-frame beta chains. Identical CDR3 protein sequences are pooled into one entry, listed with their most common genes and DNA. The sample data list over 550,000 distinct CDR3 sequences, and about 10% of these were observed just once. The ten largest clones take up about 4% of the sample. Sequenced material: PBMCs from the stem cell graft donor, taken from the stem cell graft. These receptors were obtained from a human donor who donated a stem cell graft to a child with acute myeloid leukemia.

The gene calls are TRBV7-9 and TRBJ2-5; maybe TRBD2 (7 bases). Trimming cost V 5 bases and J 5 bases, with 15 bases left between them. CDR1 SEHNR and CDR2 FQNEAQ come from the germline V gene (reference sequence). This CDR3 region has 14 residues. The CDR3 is CASSIGGGVETQYF. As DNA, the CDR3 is TGTGCCAGCAGCATAGGGGGAGGGGTGGAGACCCAGTACTTC.

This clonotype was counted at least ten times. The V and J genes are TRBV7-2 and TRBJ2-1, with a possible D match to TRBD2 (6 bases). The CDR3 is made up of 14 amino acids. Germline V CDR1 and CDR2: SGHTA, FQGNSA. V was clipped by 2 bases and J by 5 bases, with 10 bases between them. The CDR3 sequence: CASSLQAGHNEQFF. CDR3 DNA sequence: TGTGCCAGCAGCTTACAAGCGGGCCACAATGAGCAGTTCTTC.

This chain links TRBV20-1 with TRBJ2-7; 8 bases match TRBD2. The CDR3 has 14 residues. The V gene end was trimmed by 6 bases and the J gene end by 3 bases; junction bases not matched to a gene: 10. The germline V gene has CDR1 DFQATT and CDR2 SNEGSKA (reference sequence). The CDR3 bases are TGCAGTGCCTTTACTAGCGGAAGAAACTACGAGCAGTACTTC. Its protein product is CSAFTSGRNYEQYF.

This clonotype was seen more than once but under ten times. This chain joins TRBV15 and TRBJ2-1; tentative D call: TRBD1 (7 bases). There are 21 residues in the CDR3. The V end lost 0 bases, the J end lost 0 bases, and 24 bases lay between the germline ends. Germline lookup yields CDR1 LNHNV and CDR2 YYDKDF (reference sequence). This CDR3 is CATSRDPRRGLATSSYNEQFF. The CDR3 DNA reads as TGTGCCACCAGCAGAGATCCAAGGAGGGGGCTAGCTACTAGCTCCTACAATGAGCAGTTCTTC.

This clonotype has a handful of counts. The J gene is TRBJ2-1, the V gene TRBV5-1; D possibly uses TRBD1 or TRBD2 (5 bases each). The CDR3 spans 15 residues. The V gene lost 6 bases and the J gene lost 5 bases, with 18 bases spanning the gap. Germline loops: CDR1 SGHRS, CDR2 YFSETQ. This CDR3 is CASIEGPPQNNEQFF. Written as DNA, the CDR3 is TGCGCCAGCATCGAGGGGCCCCCTCAGAACAATGAGCAGTTCTTC.

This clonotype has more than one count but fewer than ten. CDR3 in amino acids: CASSQDFTSTDTQYF. DNA of the CDR3: TGTGCCAGCTCGCAGGACTTTACTAGCACAGATACGCAGTATTTT. The V gene is TRBV6-1, the J gene TRBJ2-3, with D possibly being TRBD2 (5 bases). With 8 bases removed from V and 0 bases from J, the gap between germline ends came to 15 bases. This CDR3 contains 15 residues. Per germline, CDR1 MNHNS and CDR2 SASEGT.

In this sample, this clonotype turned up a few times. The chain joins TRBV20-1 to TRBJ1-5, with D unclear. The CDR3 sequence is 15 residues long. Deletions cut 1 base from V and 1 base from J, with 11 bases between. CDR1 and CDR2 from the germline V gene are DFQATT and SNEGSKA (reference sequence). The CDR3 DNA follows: TGCAGTGCTAGAGTCCGAGGGAGGAGCAATCAGCCCCAGCATTTT. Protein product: CSARVRGRSNQPQHF.

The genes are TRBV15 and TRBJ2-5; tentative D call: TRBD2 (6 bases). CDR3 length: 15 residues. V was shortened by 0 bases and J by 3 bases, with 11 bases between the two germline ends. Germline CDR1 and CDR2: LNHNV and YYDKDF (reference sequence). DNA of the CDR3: TGTGCCACCAGCAGAGATCCGGGCGGGAAAGAGACCCAGTACTTC. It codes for CATSRDPGGKETQYF.

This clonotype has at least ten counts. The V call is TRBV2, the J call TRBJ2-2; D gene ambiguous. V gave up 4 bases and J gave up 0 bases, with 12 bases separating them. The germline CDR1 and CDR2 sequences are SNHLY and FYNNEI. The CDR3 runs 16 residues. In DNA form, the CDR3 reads TGTGCCAGCAGTGTCCGGCGGCCGGCGAACACCGGGGAGCTGTTTTTT. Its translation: CASSVRRPANTGELFF.

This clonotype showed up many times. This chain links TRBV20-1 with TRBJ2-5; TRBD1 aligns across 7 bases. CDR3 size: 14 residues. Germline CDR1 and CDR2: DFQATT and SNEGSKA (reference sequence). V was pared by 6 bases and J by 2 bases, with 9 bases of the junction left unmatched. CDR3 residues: CSAPHRGPQETQYF. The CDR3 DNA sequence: TGCAGTGCCCCGCACAGGGGCCCTCAAGAGACCCAGTACTTC.

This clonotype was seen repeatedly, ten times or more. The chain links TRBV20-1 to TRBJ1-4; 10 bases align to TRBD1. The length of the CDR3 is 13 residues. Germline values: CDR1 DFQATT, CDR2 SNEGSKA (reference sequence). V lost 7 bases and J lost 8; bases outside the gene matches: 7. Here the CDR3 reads CSVKTGGIEKLFF. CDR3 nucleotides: TGCAGTGTTAAGACAGGGGGCATCGAAAAACTGTTTTTT.

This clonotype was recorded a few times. CDR3: CATSDFRQGVTYNEQFF. The CDR3 DNA reads as TGTGCCACCAGTGATTTTAGGCAGGGGGTCACCTACAATGAGCAGTTCTTC. The chain recombines TRBV24-1 with TRBJ2-1; 7 positions match TRBD1. This CDR3 comprises 17 residues. The J segment lost 2 bases and the V segment lost 1 base, leaving 7 bases of the junction unmatched. CDR1 is KGHDR, CDR2 SFDVKD, per germline.

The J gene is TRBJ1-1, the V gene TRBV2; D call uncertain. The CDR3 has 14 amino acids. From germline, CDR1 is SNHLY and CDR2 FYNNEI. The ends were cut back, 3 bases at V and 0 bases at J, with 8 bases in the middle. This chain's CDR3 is CASSETQVNTEAFF. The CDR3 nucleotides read TGTGCCAGCAGTGAGACCCAGGTGAACACTGAAGCTTTCTTT.

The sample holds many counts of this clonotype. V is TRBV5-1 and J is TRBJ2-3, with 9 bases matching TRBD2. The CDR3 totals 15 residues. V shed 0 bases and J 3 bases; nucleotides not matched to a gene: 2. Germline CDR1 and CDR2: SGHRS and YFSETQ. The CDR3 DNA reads TGCGCCAGCAGCTTGGCTCTAGCGGGGACAGATACGCAGTATTTT. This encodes CASSLALAGTDTQYF.

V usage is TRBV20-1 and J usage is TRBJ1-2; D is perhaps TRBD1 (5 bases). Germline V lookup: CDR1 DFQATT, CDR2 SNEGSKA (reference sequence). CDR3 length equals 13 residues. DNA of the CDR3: TGCAATCTGCGGGGGAGCGGGGATGATGGCTACACCTTC. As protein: CNLRGSGDDGYTF.

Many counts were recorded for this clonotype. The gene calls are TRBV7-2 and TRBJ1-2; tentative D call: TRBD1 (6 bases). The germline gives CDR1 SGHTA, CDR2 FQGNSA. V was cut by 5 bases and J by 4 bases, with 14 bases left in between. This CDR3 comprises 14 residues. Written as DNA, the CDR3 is TGTGCCAGCAGCCCCGTTGGAGGGGGCTATGGCTACACCTTC. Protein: CASSPVGGGYGYTF.

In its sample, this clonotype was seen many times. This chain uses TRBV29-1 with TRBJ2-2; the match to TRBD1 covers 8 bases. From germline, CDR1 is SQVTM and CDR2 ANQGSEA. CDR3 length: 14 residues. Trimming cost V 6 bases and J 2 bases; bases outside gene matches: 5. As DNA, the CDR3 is TGCAGCGTCCTGGGACAGGTTAACACCGGGGAGCTGTTTTTT. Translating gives CSVLGQVNTGELFF.

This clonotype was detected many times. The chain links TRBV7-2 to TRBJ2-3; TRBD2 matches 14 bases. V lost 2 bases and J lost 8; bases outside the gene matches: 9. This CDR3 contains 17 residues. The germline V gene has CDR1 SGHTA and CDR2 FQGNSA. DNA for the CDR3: TGTGCCAGCAGCTTAACGGGGACTAGCGGGAGTAGAGGTACGCAGTATTTT. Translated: CASSLTGTSGSRGTQYF.

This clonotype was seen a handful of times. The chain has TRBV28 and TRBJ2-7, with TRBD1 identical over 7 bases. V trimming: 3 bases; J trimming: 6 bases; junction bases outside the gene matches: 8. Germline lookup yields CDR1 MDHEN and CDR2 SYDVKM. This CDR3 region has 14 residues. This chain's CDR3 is CASSFDRVVSEQYF. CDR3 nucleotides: TGTGCCAGCAGTTTCGACAGGGTGGTCAGCGAGCAGTACTTC.

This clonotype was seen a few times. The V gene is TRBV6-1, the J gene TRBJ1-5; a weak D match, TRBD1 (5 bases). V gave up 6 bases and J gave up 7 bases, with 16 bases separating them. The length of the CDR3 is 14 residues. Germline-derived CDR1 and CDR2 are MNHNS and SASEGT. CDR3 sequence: CASSPEGGGQPQHF. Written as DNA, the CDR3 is TGTGCCAGCAGCCCCGAGGGCGGGGGACAGCCCCAGCATTTT.

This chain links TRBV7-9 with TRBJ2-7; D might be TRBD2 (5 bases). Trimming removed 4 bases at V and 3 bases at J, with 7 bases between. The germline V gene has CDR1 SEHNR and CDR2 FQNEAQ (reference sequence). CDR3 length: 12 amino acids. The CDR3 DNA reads TGTGCCAGCAGCTACGGGATCTACGAGCAGTACGTC. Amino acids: CASSYGIYEQYV.